The clone carrying this TCR beta chain was observed many times. Its antigen is currently unknown. This record belongs to a study of T cells in Graves' hyperthyroidism and ophthalmopathy. CDR1 and CDR2 (germline): GTSNPN, SVGIG (reference sequence). Trimming removed 6 bases at V and 12 bases at J, with 14 bases between. This CDR3 has 10 residues. From RNA transcripts, TCR beta CDR3 regions were amplified. First-round RT-PCR targeting the TCR CDR3 was performed with the HTBI primer set. TCRdb called the multiplex PCR reads again in MiXCR, with one record for every CDR3 protein. This sample yields about 550,000 distinct CDR3 sequences, of which about 20% are seen a single time; about a quarter belongs to the top ten. Findings and limits, study-wide: Among thyroid clonotypes expanded above 0.001, most also appeared in blood.

Patients counted as stable if ophthalmopathy did not develop within 18 months. Diagnosis of hyperthyroidism was new in patients aged 18 to 65, and its duration was under 2 months. Diagnoses used clinical symptoms, serum thyroxine and TRAb, thyroid ultrasound and orbital computed tomography. The TCR comes from a man in his late teens or twenties with Graves' hyperthyroidism. The chain joins TRBV30 to TRBJ1-1, with D unclear. Sequencing used blood. The CDR3 region is CACTRVLTFF. In DNA form, the CDR3 reads TGTGCCTGTACCCGGGTATTAACTTTCTTT.